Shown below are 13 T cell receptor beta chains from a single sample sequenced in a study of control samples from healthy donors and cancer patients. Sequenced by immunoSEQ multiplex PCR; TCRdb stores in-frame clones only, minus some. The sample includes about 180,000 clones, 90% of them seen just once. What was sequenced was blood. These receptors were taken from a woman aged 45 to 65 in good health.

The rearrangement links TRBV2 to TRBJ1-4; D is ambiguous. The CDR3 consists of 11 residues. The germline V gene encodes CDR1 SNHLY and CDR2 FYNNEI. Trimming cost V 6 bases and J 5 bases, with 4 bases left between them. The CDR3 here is CASRGNEKLFF. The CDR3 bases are TGTGCCAGCAGGGGGAATGAAAAACTGTTTTTT.

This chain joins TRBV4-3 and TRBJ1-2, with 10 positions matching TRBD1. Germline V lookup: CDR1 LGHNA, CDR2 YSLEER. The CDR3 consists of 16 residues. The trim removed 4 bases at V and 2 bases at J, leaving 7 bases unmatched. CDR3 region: CASSPGQGGDNYGYTF. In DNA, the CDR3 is TGCGCCAGCAGCCCAGGACAGGGGGGGGACAACTATGGCTACACCTTC.

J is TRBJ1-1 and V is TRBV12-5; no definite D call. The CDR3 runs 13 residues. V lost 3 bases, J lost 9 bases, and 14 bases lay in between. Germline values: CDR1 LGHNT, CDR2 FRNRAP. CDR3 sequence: CASGFNADHQAFF. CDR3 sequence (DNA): TGTGCTAGTGGTTTTAATGCCGACCACCAAGCTTTCTTT.

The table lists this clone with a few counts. CDR3 sequence (DNA): TGTGCCAGCAGTTTACAACCAGGGGGCGCGGGGAATTCACCCCTCCACTTT. It codes for CASSLQPGGAGNSPLHF. The rearrangement uses TRBV27 and TRBJ1-6; 8 bases map to TRBD1. The germline V gene has CDR1 MNHEY and CDR2 SMNVEV (reference sequence). The CDR3 runs to 17 residues. With 2 bases clipped from V and 7 bases from J, the junction kept 10 bases outside the gene matches.

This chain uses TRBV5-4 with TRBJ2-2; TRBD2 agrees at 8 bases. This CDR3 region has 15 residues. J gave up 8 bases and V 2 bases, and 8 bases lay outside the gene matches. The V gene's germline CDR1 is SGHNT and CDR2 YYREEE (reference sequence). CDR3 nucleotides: TGTGCCAGCAGCTTTATGCCGGGGGGGATGGGGGAGCTGTTTTTT. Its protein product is CASSFMPGGMGELFF.

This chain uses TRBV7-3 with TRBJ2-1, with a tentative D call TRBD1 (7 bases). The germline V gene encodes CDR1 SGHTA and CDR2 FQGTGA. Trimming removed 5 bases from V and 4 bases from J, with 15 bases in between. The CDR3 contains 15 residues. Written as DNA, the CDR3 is TGTGCCAGCAGCCCCAGGCCAGGGGGGTACAATGAGCAGTTCTTC. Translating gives CASSPRPGGYNEQFF.

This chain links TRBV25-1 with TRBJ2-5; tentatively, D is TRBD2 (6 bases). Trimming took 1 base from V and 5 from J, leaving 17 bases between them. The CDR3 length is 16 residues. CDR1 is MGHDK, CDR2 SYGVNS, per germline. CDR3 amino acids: CASSEWAPSGGETQYF. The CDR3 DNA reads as TGTGCCAGCAGTGAATGGGCCCCCTCAGGAGGGGAGACCCAGTACTTC.

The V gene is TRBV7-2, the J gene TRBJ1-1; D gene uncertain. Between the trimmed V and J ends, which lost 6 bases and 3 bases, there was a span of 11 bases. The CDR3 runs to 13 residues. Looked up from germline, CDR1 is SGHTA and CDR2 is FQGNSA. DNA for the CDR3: TGTGCCAGCAGTTTACTTTCGGACACTGAAGCTTTCTTT. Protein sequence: CASSLLSDTEAFF. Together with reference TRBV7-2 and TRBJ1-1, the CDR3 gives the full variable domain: GAGVSQSPSNKVTEKGKDVELRCDPISGHTALYWYRQSLGQGLEFLIYFQGNSAPDKSGLPSDRFSAERTGGSVSTLTIQRTQQEDSAVYLCASSLLSDTEAFFGQGTRLTVV.

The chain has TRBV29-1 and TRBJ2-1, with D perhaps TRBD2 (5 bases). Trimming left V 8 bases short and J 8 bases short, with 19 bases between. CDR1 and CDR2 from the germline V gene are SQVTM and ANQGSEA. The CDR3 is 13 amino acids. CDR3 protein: CSIRQLGGYEQFF. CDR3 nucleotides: TGCAGCATCCGCCAGCTTGGAGGCTATGAGCAGTTCTTC.

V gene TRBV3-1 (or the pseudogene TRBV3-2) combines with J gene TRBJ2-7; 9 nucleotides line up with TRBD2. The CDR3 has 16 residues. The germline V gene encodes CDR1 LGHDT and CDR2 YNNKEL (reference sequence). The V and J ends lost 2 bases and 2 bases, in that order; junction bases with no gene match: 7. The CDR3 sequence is CASSQPGLAETYEQYF. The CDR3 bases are TGTGCCAGCAGCCAACCGGGACTAGCAGAGACCTACGAGCAGTACTTC.

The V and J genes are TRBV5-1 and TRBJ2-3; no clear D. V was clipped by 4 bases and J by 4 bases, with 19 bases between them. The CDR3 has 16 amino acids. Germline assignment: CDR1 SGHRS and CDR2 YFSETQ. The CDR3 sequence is CASSLSASESSDTQYF. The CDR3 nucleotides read TGCGCCAGCAGCCTGAGTGCGAGCGAAAGTTCAGATACGCAGTATTTT.

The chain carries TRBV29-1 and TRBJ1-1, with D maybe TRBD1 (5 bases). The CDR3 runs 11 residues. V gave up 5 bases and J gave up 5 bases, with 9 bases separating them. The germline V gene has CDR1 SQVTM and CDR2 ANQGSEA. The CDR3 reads CSVSGRTEAFF. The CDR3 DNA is TGCAGCGTTTCAGGGAGGACTGAAGCTTTCTTT. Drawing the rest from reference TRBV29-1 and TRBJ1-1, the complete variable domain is SAVISQKPSRDICQRGTSLTIQCQVDSQVTMMFWYRQQPGQSLTLIATANQGSEATYESGFVIDKFPISRPNLTFSTLTVSNMSPEDSSIYLCSVSGRTEAFFGQGTRLTVV.

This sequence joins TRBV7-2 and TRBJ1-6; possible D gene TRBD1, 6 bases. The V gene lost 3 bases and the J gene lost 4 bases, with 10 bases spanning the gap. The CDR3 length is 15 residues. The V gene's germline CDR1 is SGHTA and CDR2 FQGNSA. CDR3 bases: TGTGCCAGCAGCTTCTCCAGGGGTTATAATTCACCCCTCCACTTT. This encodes CASSFSRGYNSPLHF.